The sequence of this TCR beta chain was determined in a study of blood T cell repertoires in COVID-19 (dated by TCRdb to 2018 to 2020). Study-level background: The collaborator samples originated in the United States, Italy and Spain and spanned the acute and convalescent phases of COVID-19. The material from the prospective study consisted of cDNA or gDNA derived from T cells, B-cell-depleted T cells, or PBMCs. The sample metadata nearly always contained a de-identified subject ID, COVID-19 status, age in years and sex. Samples were obtained from the ongoing ImmuneRACE study (first 160 participants) and from over a thousand subjects provided by 6 global collaborators. Where available, HLA class I and class II types were taken from metadata supplied by the sample provider and were not determined by assay-based typing. The dataset comprised deeply sampled blood TCRbeta repertoires from subjects exposed to, actively infected with, or recovered from COVID-19. The repertoires were released in a freely available public database meant as a resource for research on the immune response to SARS-CoV-2.

TCRbeta CDR3 regions were amplified from genomic DNA by means of the immunoSEQ Assay, a bias-controlled multiplex PCR. Per the original workflow: The number of nucleated cells in each sample was estimated from the amplification of reference gene primers within the assay. To quantify the absolute abundance of each unique TCRbeta CDR3 rearrangement, sequence reads were collapsed and filtered. Productive Simpson clonality was computed per sample as the square root of Simpson's diversity index over productive rearrangements. The immuneACCESS repertoire file appears here via TCRdb, limited to in-frame rearrangements. These files lack a portion of the clones; in checked studies, under half of the deficit traces to unresolved V genes, and the cause of the others is not known. D and trimming were read from the DNA, whereas the V and J calls and clone size are those reported in that table. Across this sample there are under 250,000 clones, with over 90% seen only once. The ten largest make up about 0.79% of the sample.

One collaborating source in Seattle enrolled patients while the patients were actively infected and followed the patients over time throughout the course of disease. Whole blood was collected in K2EDTA tubes by collaborating institutions according to the institutions' own protocols. For TCRbeta analysis, collaborators shipped samples in one of three forms: frozen whole blood, isolated PBMCs, or DNA extracted from either of those sample types. On this clone: Its antigen remains unidentified. Within one base of it there is no much larger clone, and no base qualities were kept.

The CDR3 holds 18 amino acids from the cysteine to the phenylalanine. The kept DNA is CDR3 alone, 54 bases in frame from the first base. CDR1 PRHDT and CDR2 FYEKMQ are derived from the germline V gene (reference sequence). For this chain, trimming is 1 base at the V end and 0 bases at the J end, and the number of junction bases without a gene match is 6. Beyond this particular receptor, the publication reports: The quantity of clinical and demographic metadata differed by source and by participant and was supplied without curation.

The rearrangement joined TRBV13 to TRBJ2-6, with 7 bases aligning to TRBD2. The specimen was peripheral blood. This TCR derives from a man aged 25 to 40 with COVID-19, enrolled during active disease. The sequenced DNA is TGTGCCAGCAGCTTAGATCGGGGACTAAACTCTGGGGCCAACGTCCTGACTTTC. Its protein product is CASSLDRGLNSGANVLTF.